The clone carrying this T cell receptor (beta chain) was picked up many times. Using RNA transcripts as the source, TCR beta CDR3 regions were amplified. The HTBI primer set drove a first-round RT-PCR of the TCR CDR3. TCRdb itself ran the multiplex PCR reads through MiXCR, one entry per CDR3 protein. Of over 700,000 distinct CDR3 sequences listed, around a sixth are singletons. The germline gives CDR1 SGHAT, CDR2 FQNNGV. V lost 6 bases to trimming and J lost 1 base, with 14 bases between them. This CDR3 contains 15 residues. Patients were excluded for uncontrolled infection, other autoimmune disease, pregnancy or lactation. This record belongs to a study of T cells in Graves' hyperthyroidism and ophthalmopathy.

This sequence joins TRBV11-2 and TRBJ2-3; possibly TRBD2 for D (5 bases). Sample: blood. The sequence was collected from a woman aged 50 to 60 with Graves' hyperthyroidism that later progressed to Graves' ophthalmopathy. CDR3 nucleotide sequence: TGTGCCAGCAGAGCTCCGGTCGGGGGCACAGATACGCAGTATTTT. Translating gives CASRAPVGGTDTQYF.